These 23 T cell receptor beta chains came from one sample sequenced in a study of sequential checkpoint blockade in melanoma. Documented treatment: randomized to nivolumab then ipilimumab (arm A) or the reverse (arm B). The assay was immunoSEQ multiplex PCR, and TCRdb's table has in-frame clones only and misses some. The sample carries 25,000 to 35,000 clones, approximately 88% recorded once. The specimen was CD8+ T cells sorted from blood (inferred from file names), collected from a patient given nivolumab and ipilimumab in sequence. The source of these receptors is a human donor with melanoma.

The rearrangement joins TRBV7-2 to TRBJ2-3; TRBD2 agrees at 12 bases. Germline V CDR1 and CDR2: SGHTA, FQGNSA. The length of the CDR3 is 15 residues. After removal of 6 bases from V and 4 bases from J, the junction contained 5 bases not matched to a gene. The CDR3 coding sequence is TGTGCCAGCAGTCAGACTAGCGGGAGAGCAGATACGCAGTATTTT. It yields the protein CASSQTSGRADTQYF.

This rearrangement joins TRBV28 to TRBJ2-7; D gene uncertain. Germline CDR1 and CDR2: MDHEN and SYDVKM. This CDR3 has 14 residues. The V end was cut by 4 bases, the J end by 1 base, with 11 bases between. CDR3 loop: CASSWLAGSYEQYF. The CDR3 DNA follows: TGTGCCAGCAGTTGGTTGGCTGGTTCCTACGAGCAGTACTTC.

This clone was seen only a few times. V and J are TRBV9 and TRBJ2-2; 12 nucleotides match TRBD2. The V gene's germline CDR1 is SGDLS and CDR2 YYNGEE. The V gene end was trimmed by 2 bases and the J gene end by 3 bases; junction bases not matched to a gene: 20. This CDR3 spans 22 amino acids. The CDR3 is CASSVPRLGLAGGPWDTGELFF. The CDR3 coding sequence is TGTGCCAGCAGCGTCCCCCGTCTCGGGCTAGCGGGAGGGCCGTGGGACACCGGGGAGCTGTTTTTT.

This rearrangement joins TRBV29-1 to TRBJ2-5, with 7 bases lining up with TRBD2. J lost 2 bases, V lost 6 bases, and 12 bases had no gene match. Germline-derived CDR1 and CDR2 are SQVTM and ANQGSEA. This CDR3 comprises 15 residues. The CDR3 loop reads CSVSSGSGAQETQYF. CDR3 nucleotides: TGCAGCGTATCCAGCGGAAGCGGGGCACAAGAGACCCAGTACTTC.

The genes are TRBV27 and TRBJ2-3; 7 bases are shared with TRBD2. Germline-derived CDR1 and CDR2 are MNHEY and SMNVEV (reference sequence). The CDR3 is made up of 16 amino acids. V trimming: 5 bases; J trimming: 3 bases; junction bases outside the gene matches: 11. The CDR3 spells CASSVILAFGTDTQYF. CDR3 DNA: TGTGCCAGCAGTGTCATACTAGCGTTTGGGACAGATACGCAGTATTTT.

The chain employs TRBV6-6 and TRBJ2-7; 8 bases align to TRBD2. V gave up 2 bases and J gave up 4 bases; unmatched junction bases: 4. Looked up from germline, CDR1 is MNHNY and CDR2 is SVGAGI (reference sequence). The CDR3 has 14 amino acids. CDR3 nucleotides: TGTGCCAGCAGTTACGCGGGAGGAGAGTACGAGCAGTACTTC. Translated, it gives CASSYAGGEYEQYF.

CDR3 region: CASSLGSGSPYEQYF. CDR3 coding DNA: TGTGCCAGCAGCTTAGGTAGCGGGAGTCCCTACGAGCAGTACTTC. The chain links TRBV7-2 to TRBJ2-7; 9 bases map to TRBD2. The trim removed 1 base at V and 2 bases at J, leaving 3 bases unmatched. The CDR3 covers 15 residues. Germline CDR1 SGHTA, CDR2 FQGNSA.

The chain uses TRBV6-5 and TRBJ1-6; D is unresolved. There are 15 residues in the CDR3. Per germline, CDR1 MNHEY and CDR2 SVGAGI. The ends were cut back, 2 bases at V and 3 bases at J, with 8 bases in the middle. The CDR3 here is CASSYGSSYNSPLHF. The CDR3 DNA reads as TGTGCCAGCAGTTACGGCTCTAGCTATAATTCACCCCTCCACTTT.

The V call is TRBV4-2, the J call TRBJ1-3; D not certain. Germline-derived CDR1 and CDR2 are LGHNA and YNFKEQ. The V gene lost 4 bases and the J gene lost 2 bases, with 15 bases spanning the gap. CDR3 length: 16 residues. The CDR3 loop reads CASSPALRRPGNTIYF. CDR3 DNA: TGTGCCAGCAGCCCAGCCTTGAGGAGACCTGGAAACACCATATATTTT.

In this sample, this clone turned up a few times. The V gene is TRBV14, the J gene TRBJ1-2; 10 bases match TRBD1. V dropped 2 bases and J dropped 7; count of bases not matched to a gene: 10. The CDR3 contains 16 residues. Per the germline V gene, CDR1 is SGHDN and CDR2 is FVKESK. CDR3 DNA sequence: TGTGCCAGCAGCCAAAGTATTGACAGGGGGCAGTTTGGCTACACCTTC. Translated, it gives CASSQSIDRGQFGYTF. The variable domain in full, completed from reference TRBV14 and TRBJ1-2, reads EAGVTQFPSHSVIEKGQTVTLRCDPISGHDNLYWYRRVMGKEIKFLLHFVKESKQDESGMPNNRFLAERTGGTYSTLKVQPAELEDSGVYFCASSQSIDRGQFGYTFGSGTRLTVV.

The chain links TRBV10-3 to TRBJ2-2; tentatively, D is TRBD2 (6 bases). Germline V gives CDR1 ENHRY, CDR2 SYGVKD. Trimming left V 4 bases short and J 2 bases short, with 11 bases between. The CDR3 runs to 15 residues. In DNA, the CDR3 is TGTGCCATCAGTGCACTAGCCCCCAACACCGGGGAGCTGTTTTTT. Translated, it gives CAISALAPNTGELFF.

The rearrangement joins TRBV27 to TRBJ1-5; D remains unclear. Germline CDR1 MNHEY, CDR2 SMNVEV (reference sequence). The CDR3 totals 13 residues. V lost 0 bases and J lost 4, with 4 bases in between. CDR3 amino acids: CASSLSLNQPQHF. CDR3 bases: TGTGCCAGCAGTTTATCGCTAAATCAGCCCCAGCATTTT.

This chain joins TRBV15 and TRBJ2-7; possibly TRBD1 for D (6 bases). In germline, CDR1 is LNHNV, CDR2 YYDKDF (reference sequence). The CDR3 spans 16 residues. Trimming took 1 base from V and 3 from J, leaving 16 bases between them. The CDR3 here is CATSRVPTGSRYEQYV. CDR3 DNA sequence: TGTGCCACCAGCAGAGTCCCAACAGGGTCTCGCTACGAGCAGTACGTC.

The chain recombines TRBV6-5 with TRBJ2-2, with 7 bases matching TRBD2. The CDR3 extends over 12 amino acids. After removal of 6 bases from V and 11 bases from J, the junction contained 6 bases not matched to a gene. Germline V gives CDR1 MNHEY, CDR2 SVGAGI. This CDR3 reads CASRSSGVELFF. CDR3 sequence (DNA): TGTGCCAGCAGAAGCAGCGGGGTAGAGCTGTTTTTT.

This clone was seen only a few times. V usage is TRBV6-5 and J usage is TRBJ2-7; D gene ambiguous. Between the trimmed V and J ends, which lost 5 bases and 6 bases, there was a span of 17 bases. There are 14 residues in the CDR3. CDR1 MNHEY and CDR2 SVGAGI come from the germline V gene. CDR3 protein: CASSLGDGFFEQYV. Here the CDR3 DNA reads TGTGCCAGCAGTCTAGGAGACGGCTTTTTCGAGCAGTACGTC.

The chain links TRBV2 to TRBJ2-3, with 7 bases identical to TRBD2. V was pared by 4 bases and J by 3 bases, with 4 bases of the junction left unmatched. Per the germline V gene, CDR1 is SNHLY and CDR2 is FYNNEI. The CDR3 totals 14 residues. The chain's CDR3 is CASSAAGVTDTQYF. The CDR3 DNA reads TGTGCCAGCAGTGCGGCGGGGGTAACAGATACGCAGTATTTT.

Only a few counts were recorded for this clone. This chain uses TRBV6-4 with TRBJ2-3; 9 bases are shared with TRBD2. The CDR3 loop spans 15 amino acids. The germline V gene has CDR1 MRHNA and CDR2 SNTAGT. V lost 6 bases and J lost 5; bases outside the gene matches: 9. The DNA of the CDR3 is TGTGCCAGCAGCCCCACGAGCGGGGGGAAAGATACGCAGTATTTT. Encoded protein: CASSPTSGGKDTQYF.

The genes are TRBV5-5 and TRBJ2-7; D is unresolved. The CDR3 extends over 14 amino acids. Trimming removed 0 bases from V and 3 bases from J, with 10 bases in between. Germline V gene data show CDR1 as SGHKS and CDR2 as YYEKEE (reference sequence). CDR3 coding DNA: TGTGCCAGCAGCTTGGATCCCCTCTACTACGAGCAGTACTTC. Translating gives CASSLDPLYYEQYF.

This sequence joins TRBV28 and TRBJ2-7; D gene ambiguous. Germline loops: CDR1 MDHEN, CDR2 SYDVKM. The CDR3 spans 11 residues. Trimming pared 1 base from V and 6 bases from J, leaving 4 bases between. The CDR3 here is CASSLLREQYF. The CDR3 DNA reads TGTGCCAGCAGTTTATTGCGCGAGCAGTACTTC.

The V call is TRBV19, the J call TRBJ2-5; 12 nucleotides agree with TRBD1. The closer fit of TRBJ2-7 to the DNA end suggests the J call may be wrong. The length of the CDR3 is 15 residues. The germline V gene has CDR1 LNHDA and CDR2 SQIVND (reference sequence). The CDR3 DNA reads as TGTGCCAGTGCCGGTGGGACAGGGGGCCCCTACGAGCAGTACTTC. Translating gives CASAGGTGGPYEQYF.

The chain carries TRBV6-5 and TRBJ1-1; no clear D gene. Trimming took off 2 bases at V and 1 base at J, with 5 bases between the two ends. The CDR3 extends over 13 amino acids. Per germline, CDR1 MNHEY and CDR2 SVGAGI. CDR3 DNA: TGTGCCAGCAGTTACGGGAGGAACACTGAAGCTTTCTTT. Residues: CASSYGRNTEAFF.

The V call is TRBV10-3, the J call TRBJ2-1, with 11 positions matching TRBD2. The CDR3 consists of 15 residues. After removal of 4 bases from V and 5 bases from J, the junction contained 4 bases not matched to a gene. Germline CDR1 ENHRY, CDR2 SYGVKD. Here the CDR3 DNA reads TGTGCCATCAGTGGGCAACTAGCGGGGGACAATGAGCAGTTCTTC. Translation: CAISGQLAGDNEQFF.

CDR3 sequence (DNA): TGTGCCAGCTCACCCTTAGCGGGGAGAAACACAGATACGCAGTATTTT. Its translation is CASSPLAGRNTDTQYF. The chain employs TRBV18 and TRBJ2-3, with 8 bases that match TRBD2. The germline V gene has CDR1 KGHSH and CDR2 LQKENI. The CDR3 extends over 16 amino acids. V was clipped by 3 bases and J by 2 bases; unmatched bases: 7.